The next 30 T cell receptor beta chains were all read from a single sample in a study of cytomegalovirus exposure and HLA in healthy donors. 60 Vbeta and 13 Jbeta primers were used in PCR. Clones were read by immunoSEQ multiplex PCR, and TCRdb kept only the in-frame ones, dropping some. This table holds under 200,000 clones, about 85% found once. The sample taken for sequencing was PBMCs. The receptors here all came from a man aged 25-45 years in good health and CMV-seropositive.

The chain uses TRBV19 and TRBJ2-1, with 9 bases that match TRBD1. In germline, CDR1 is LNHDA, CDR2 SQIVND (reference sequence). CDR3 size: 13 residues. Unmatched junction bases numbered 10, after V lost 5 bases and J lost 14 bases. The DNA for the CDR3 is TGTGCCAGTAGTTTGACCCCGGGACAGGGTGAGTTCTTC. Translating it yields CASSLTPGQGEFF.

This chain links TRBV19 with TRBJ2-5; possible D gene TRBD2, 6 bases. This CDR3 is built from 16 residues. Germline loops: CDR1 LNHDA, CDR2 SQIVND (reference sequence). V shed 3 bases and J shed 4 bases, with 18 bases lying between them. Written as DNA, the CDR3 is TGTGCCAGTAGTATTAATGTGGAGGGATCGGGAGAGACCCAGTACTTC. It encodes CASSINVEGSGETQYF.

This chain joins TRBV21-1 and TRBJ2-1; TRBD2, as called in the table, went unchecked against the DNA. TRBV21-1 represents a pseudogene. The CDR3 runs 18 residues. Here the CDR3 DNA reads TGTGCCAGCCGATTGGGGGCTAGCGGGACTCTTCGCTACAATGAGCAGTTCTTC. This encodes CASRLGASGTLRYNEQFF.

The V call is TRBV6-5, the J call TRBJ1-1, with D unresolved. The CDR3 runs 14 residues. V lost 0 bases to trimming and J lost 5 bases, with 10 bases between them. CDR1 is MNHEY, CDR2 SVGAGI, per germline. Here the CDR3 DNA reads TGTGCCAGCAGTTACTCGACAAGTGGGACTGAAGCTTTCTTT. This codes for CASSYSTSGTEAFF.

This clone was found once. The V gene is TRBV27, the J gene TRBJ2-2; 10 bases are a match to TRBD2. This CDR3 contains 16 residues. V shed 5 bases, J shed 1 base, and the junction held 4 bases outside the gene matches. Germline loops: CDR1 MNHEY, CDR2 SMNVEV (reference sequence). CDR3 residues: CASSPLAGLNTGELFF. For the CDR3, the DNA is TGTGCCAGCAGTCCACTAGCGGGATTGAACACCGGGGAGCTGTTTTTT.

The rearrangement joins TRBV15 to TRBJ1-2; 7 positions agree with TRBD1. Germline-derived CDR1 and CDR2 are LNHNV and YYDKDF (reference sequence). The CDR3 spans 14 residues. Trimming removed 0 bases from V and 8 bases from J; junction bases left unmatched: 6. CDR3 coding DNA: TGTGCCACCAGCAGAGATCCTGGGACAGAAGGCTACACCTTC. Its translation is CATSRDPGTEGYTF. The whole variable domain, filled in from reference TRBV15 and TRBJ1-2, reads DAMVIQNPRYQVTQFGKPVTLSCSQTLNHNVMYWYQQKSSQAPKLLFHYYDKDFNNEADTPDNFQSRRPNTSFCFLDIRSPGLGDTAMYLCATSRDPGTEGYTFGSGTRLTVV.

This clone was found a few times. The gene calls are TRBV4-3 and TRBJ1-5; no reliable D call. V lost 0 bases to trimming and J lost 5 bases, with 5 bases between them. Germline V gene data show CDR1 as LGHNA and CDR2 as YSLEER. This CDR3 is built from 13 residues. The CDR3 is CASSQDGHQPQHF. The CDR3 DNA reads TGCGCCAGCAGCCAAGATGGGCATCAGCCCCAGCATTTT.

The chain carries TRBV27 and TRBJ1-2; D might be TRBD1 (6 bases). V dropped 8 bases and J dropped 7 bases, with 20 bases sitting between them. In germline, CDR1 is MNHEY, CDR2 SMNVEV (reference sequence). The length of the CDR3 is 14 residues. DNA for the CDR3: TGTGCCAGCGGTCTGAGACAGGCAATAGGTGGCTACACCTTC. It translates to CASGLRQAIGGYTF.

The chain joins TRBV19 to TRBJ1-6; D gene uncertain. Germline V gene lookup returns CDR1 LNHDA and CDR2 SQIVND (reference sequence). V was cut by 7 bases and J by 7 bases, with 14 bases left in between. The CDR3 extends over 14 amino acids. The CDR3 reads CASTTTMTNSPLHF. As DNA, the CDR3 is TGTGCCAGTACAACGACAATGACCAATTCACCCCTCCACTTT.

The chain links TRBV19 to TRBJ2-5, with D tentatively TRBD1 (6 bases). The DNA end lines up better with TRBJ2-7; the J call may be wrong. The CDR3 is 14 amino acids. From germline, CDR1 is LNHDA and CDR2 SQIVND (reference sequence). The CDR3 DNA reads as TGTGCCAGTAGTGCGACAGGCGGCTCCTACGAGCAGTACTTC. Protein product: CASSATGGSYEQYF.

The chain is built from TRBV6-5 and TRBJ2-2; TRBD2 matches at 8 bases. Trimming at V came to 5 bases and at J to 2 bases, leaving 4 bases not matched to a gene. The germline V gene has CDR1 MNHEY and CDR2 SVGAGI. The CDR3 covers 15 residues. The CDR3 spells CASSPSGSNTGELFF. CDR3 nucleotide sequence: TGTGCCAGCAGTCCCAGCGGGAGTAACACCGGGGAGCTGTTTTTT.

V gene TRBV7-6 combines with J gene TRBJ1-1, with 9 bases lining up with TRBD1. Trimming cost V 6 bases and J 2 bases; bases outside gene matches: 1. The CDR3 covers 13 residues. Germline lookup yields CDR1 SGHVS and CDR2 FNYEAQ. The CDR3 DNA sequence: TGTGCCAGCAGGGGACAGGGAAACACTGAAGCTTTCTTT. This codes for CASRGQGNTEAFF. The full variable domain, completed using reference TRBV7-6 and TRBJ1-1, is GAGVSQSPRYKVTKRGQDVALRCDPISGHVSLYWYRQALGQGPEFLTYFNYEAQQDKSGLPNDRFSAERPEGSISTLTIQRTEQRDSAMYRCASRGQGNTEAFFGQGTRLTVV.

This chain links TRBV7-9 with TRBJ1-1, with D perhaps matching TRBD1 (5 bases). V dropped 3 bases and J dropped 5 bases, with 16 bases sitting between them. CDR1 and CDR2 from the germline V gene are SEHNR and FQNEAQ (reference sequence). The length of the CDR3 is 15 residues. Written as DNA, the CDR3 is TGTGCCAGCAGCTTTTTATGGGGGAGGGGAACTGAAGCTTTCTTT. This gives the protein CASSFLWGRGTEAFF.

The chain joins TRBV14 to TRBJ2-1; TRBD2 agrees at 7 bases. The V gene end was trimmed by 4 bases and the J gene end by 10 bases; junction bases not matched to a gene: 4. Germline V gives CDR1 SGHDN, CDR2 FVKESK. This CDR3 comprises 12 residues. CDR3 in amino acids: CASSPFGGEQFF. Written as DNA, the CDR3 is TGTGCCAGCAGCCCCTTCGGGGGGGAGCAGTTCTTC.

About this clone: The junction and the germline gene differ at one end; a read error may be behind it. The sample has other DNA sequences that encode this CDR3 too. This chain uses TRBV7-9 with TRBJ2-1; 8 bases match TRBD2. This CDR3 spans 16 amino acids. CDR1 SEHNR and CDR2 FQNEAQ come from the germline V gene (reference sequence). CDR3 in DNA: TGCGCCAGCAGCTCCCAGCGGGAGCCGTCCTACAATGAGCAGTTCTTC. Translating it yields CASSSQREPSYNEQFF.

CDR3 region: CASSEIDRYTEAFF. DNA of the CDR3: TGTGCCAGCAGTGAAATCGACAGATACACTGAAGCTTTCTTT. V usage is TRBV6-5 and J usage is TRBJ1-1; D may be TRBD1 (5 bases). The CDR3 is 14 residues long. Trimming cost V 5 bases and J 3 bases, with 13 bases left between them. CDR1 is MNHEY, CDR2 SVGAGI, per germline.

The chain uses TRBV6-1 and TRBJ2-3; 7 nucleotides align to TRBD2. V was pared by 5 bases and J by 5 bases, with 10 bases of the junction left unmatched. Germline CDR1 and CDR2: MNHNS and SASEGT. The CDR3 is 15 residues long. CDR3 DNA sequence: TGTGCCAGCAGTTCCGGACTAGTCCGTGGAGATACGCAGTATTTT. This encodes CASSSGLVRGDTQYF.

V is TRBV27 and J is TRBJ2-1, with a possible D match to TRBD1 (6 bases). The length of the CDR3 is 14 residues. Trimming shortened V by 5 bases and J by 2 bases, and 10 bases separated the two germline ends. The germline gives CDR1 MNHEY, CDR2 SMNVEV (reference sequence). CDR3 residues: CASSNRAPYNEQFF. CDR3 in DNA: TGTGCCAGCAGTAACAGGGCCCCCTACAATGAGCAGTTCTTC.

The rearrangement joins TRBV7-2 to TRBJ2-1; 8 bases are a match to TRBD2. The CDR3 is made up of 15 amino acids. With 5 bases clipped from V and 4 bases from J, the junction kept 7 bases outside the gene matches. Per the germline V gene, CDR1 is SGHTA and CDR2 is FQGNSA. The CDR3 bases are TGTGCCAGCAGCAGTGGACTAGCTCTATACAATGAGCAGTTCTTC. It translates to CASSSGLALYNEQFF.

V gene TRBV7-9 combines with J gene TRBJ2-5; D is perhaps TRBD2 (5 bases). This CDR3 contains 15 residues. V lost 3 bases and J 7 bases, leaving 18 bases between the germline ends. Germline assignment: CDR1 SEHNR and CDR2 FQNEAQ (reference sequence). CDR3 in amino acids: CASSLRDRQGGTQYF. As DNA, the CDR3 is TGTGCCAGCAGCTTGCGAGACCGGCAAGGAGGGACCCAGTACTTC.

J is TRBJ2-1 and V is TRBV6-6; TRBD2 agrees at 8 bases. This CDR3 is built from 16 residues. Losses at the gene ends were 3 bases for V and 4 bases for J; bases not matched to a gene: 8. Germline CDR1 reads MNHNY; CDR2 reads SVGAGI (reference sequence). The CDR3 loop reads CASSYPVAGGYNEQFF. Written as DNA, the CDR3 is TGTGCCAGCAGTTATCCCGTGGCGGGAGGATACAATGAGCAGTTCTTC.

The gene calls are TRBV29-1 and TRBJ1-1; TRBD1 matches 9 bases. CDR1 and CDR2 (germline): SQVTM, ANQGSEA. The CDR3 totals 11 residues. V trimming: 7 bases; J trimming: 5 bases; junction bases outside the gene matches: 2. CDR3 sequence: CSGDRVTEAFF. In nucleotides, the CDR3 is TGCAGCGGGGACAGGGTAACTGAAGCTTTCTTT.

In this sample, this clone turned up once. The V call is TRBV9, the J call TRBJ2-1, with TRBD1 identical over 9 bases. Per germline, CDR1 SGDLS and CDR2 YYNGEE. The CDR3 sequence is 14 residues long. The V segment lost 0 bases and the J segment 7 bases; nucleotides outside the gene matches: 2. CDR3 amino acids: CASSVGGTGNEQFF. For the CDR3, the DNA is TGTGCCAGCAGCGTAGGCGGGACAGGGAATGAGCAGTTCTTC.

The chain is built from TRBV23-1 and TRBJ1-1; 11 bases agree with TRBD1. TRBV23-1 is an open reading frame, and its role is uncertain. This CDR3 has 18 residues. V shed 8 bases and J 5 bases; nucleotides not matched to a gene: 19. CDR3 sequence: CASGQSAGTGGGRTEAFF. The CDR3 nucleotides read TGCGCCAGCGGCCAATCGGCCGGGACAGGGGGAGGGCGGACTGAAGCTTTCTTT.

This sequence joins TRBV18 and TRBJ2-1; D is unclear. This CDR3 has 16 amino acids. Trimming took 6 bases from V and 0 from J, leaving 15 bases between them. Germline-derived CDR1 and CDR2 are KGHSH and LQKENI. The CDR3 region is CASSRRLSSSYNEQFF. The CDR3 bases are TGTGCCAGCTCGCGTCGACTCTCGAGCTCCTACAATGAGCAGTTCTTC.

The count of this clone is one. The chain couples TRBV5-4 to TRBJ1-2; 9 bases are shared with TRBD1. With 2 bases clipped from V and 8 bases from J, the junction kept 7 bases outside the gene matches. The CDR3 runs to 14 residues. CDR1 and CDR2 from the germline V gene are SGHNT and YYREEE (reference sequence). CDR3 coding DNA: TGTGCCAGCAGCTTCGCCGGGACAGGGATCGGCTACACCTTC. Its protein product is CASSFAGTGIGYTF. The whole variable domain, remainder taken from reference TRBV5-4 and TRBJ1-2, is ETGVTQSPTHLIKTRGQQVTLRCSSQSGHNTVSWYQQALGQGPQFIFQYYREEENGRGNFPPRFSGLQFPNYSSELNVNALELDDSALYLCASSFAGTGIGYTFGSGTRLTVV.

The genes are TRBV10-3 and TRBJ2-1; possible D gene TRBD2, 5 bases. V gave up 2 bases and J gave up 8 bases, with 10 bases separating them. The germline gives CDR1 ENHRY, CDR2 SYGVKD. This CDR3 spans 13 amino acids. DNA of the CDR3: TGTGCCATCAGTGAGGGACTGGGCGATGAGCAGTTCTTC. Residues: CAISEGLGDEQFF.

The chain has TRBV4-3 and TRBJ2-5; D ambiguous. The end of the DNA is better explained by TRBJ2-7, so the J call may be wrong. The CDR3 totals 13 residues. From germline, CDR1 is LGHNA and CDR2 YSLEER. CDR3 nucleotide sequence: TGCGCCAGCAGCCAAGATCGTAGCTACGAGCAGTACTTC. Amino acid sequence: CASSQDRSYEQYF.

The chain combines TRBV2 with TRBJ1-6; D unresolved. The CDR3 is made up of 15 amino acids. Germline CDR1 and CDR2: SNHLY and FYNNEI. Trimming stripped 5 bases from V and 2 bases from J, with 10 bases between. CDR3 loop: CASSLPPAYNSPLHF. DNA for the CDR3: TGTGCCAGCAGTCTCCCCCCAGCCTATAATTCACCCCTCCACTTT.

The rearrangement uses TRBV7-3 and TRBJ2-3; 7 bases line up with TRBD2. With V trimmed by 1 base and J by 4 bases, 5 bases remained unmatched. Germline V gene lookup returns CDR1 SGHTA and CDR2 FQGTGA. The CDR3 contains 15 residues. Here the CDR3 reads CASSLNGLEADTQYF. The CDR3 DNA reads as TGTGCCAGCAGCTTAAATGGACTAGAGGCAGATACGCAGTATTTT.